Below, 16 T cell receptor beta chains from the same sample are listed, as sequenced in a study of T cell repertoires in cytomegalovirus infection. Antigens for these TCRs are unknown. Via MiXCR, TCRdb re-called the reads, giving one row per CDR3 protein. This sample has approximately 100,000 distinct CDR3 sequences, with roughly two fifths found just once. The sequencing used CD8+ T cells from cultured PBMCs, collected from culture after CMV antigen stimulation. The receptors were gathered from a human donor in good health (CMV status not recorded). Some clones in this sample may be carry-over from other donors' samples.

This chain links TRBV24-1 with TRBJ2-1; D unclear. Trimming cost V 5 bases and J 6 bases, with 13 bases left between them. CDR3 length: 14 amino acids. Germline V gene lookup returns CDR1 KGHDR and CDR2 SFDVKD. The DNA of the CDR3 is TGTGCCACCAGTGCCACGGACGAAGGCAATGAGCAGTTCTTC. This translates into CATSATDEGNEQFF.

The genes are TRBV7-6 and TRBJ1-1; TRBD1 is a possible D gene (5 bases). The germline V gene has CDR1 SGHVS and CDR2 FNYEAQ. The CDR3 is made up of 14 amino acids. Trimming stripped 2 bases from V and 8 bases from J, with 15 bases between. As DNA, the CDR3 is TGTGCCAGCAGCTTACTTGGGGCCGGGAGAGAAGCTTTCTTT. This codes for CASSLLGAGREAFF. The whole variable domain, filled in from reference TRBV7-6 and TRBJ1-1, reads GAGVSQSPRYKVTKRGQDVALRCDPISGHVSLYWYRQALGQGPEFLTYFNYEAQQDKSGLPNDRFSAERPEGSISTLTIQRTEQRDSAMYRCASSLLGAGREAFFGQGTRLTVV.

J is TRBJ2-2 and V is TRBV27; TRBD1 matches at 7 bases. J lost 6 bases, V lost 5 bases, and 12 bases had no gene match. CDR1 MNHEY and CDR2 SMNVEV come from the germline V gene (reference sequence). The CDR3 is 16 residues long. CDR3 region: CASSLLTGTVAGELFF. CDR3 coding DNA: TGTGCCAGCAGTCTCCTGACAGGGACGGTTGCCGGGGAGCTGTTTTTT.

The chain links TRBV7-6 to TRBJ2-5, with TRBD1 matching over 7 bases. CDR1 is SGHVS and CDR2 is FNYEAQ in the germline V gene. The CDR3 runs to 16 residues. J gave up 4 bases and V 4 bases, and 12 bases lay outside the gene matches. This CDR3 reads CASSSDRALKLETQYF. CDR3 nucleotides: TGTGCCAGCAGCTCCGACAGGGCACTGAAGTTAGAGACCCAGTACTTC.

This clonotype was counted only a few times. The chain employs TRBV7-6 and TRBJ2-7; TRBD1 matches at 7 bases. Germline V gene data show CDR1 as SGHVS and CDR2 as FNYEAQ. Unmatched junction bases numbered 8, after V lost 5 bases and J lost 4 bases. The CDR3 has 14 residues. The DNA for the CDR3 is TGTGCCAGCAGCCCCGCCGGGACAGTGTACGAGCAGTACTTC. It is translated as CASSPAGTVYEQYF. The entire variable domain, with the rest obtained from reference TRBV7-6 and TRBJ2-7, is as follows: GAGVSQSPRYKVTKRGQDVALRCDPISGHVSLYWYRQALGQGPEFLTYFNYEAQQDKSGLPNDRFSAERPEGSISTLTIQRTEQRDSAMYRCASSPAGTVYEQYFGPGTRLTVT.

The CDR3 DNA sequence: TGTGCCAGCAGATTTAGCGGGGGGGGACATTACAATGAGCAGTTCTTC. Encoded protein: CASRFSGGGHYNEQFF. The chain combines TRBV7-9 with TRBJ2-1, with TRBD2 matching 11 bases. The CDR3 consists of 16 residues. Per the germline V gene, CDR1 is SEHNR and CDR2 is FQNEAQ (reference sequence). V shed 6 bases and J 4 bases; nucleotides not matched to a gene: 8. The full variable domain, in which reference TRBV7-9 and TRBJ2-1 provide the parts outside the CDR3, is DTGVSQNPRHKITKRGQNVTFRCDPISEHNRLYWYRQTLGQGPEFLTYFQNEAQLEKSRLLSDRFSAERPKGSFSTLEIQRTEQGDSAMYLCASRFSGGGHYNEQFFGPGTRLTVL.

The chain is built from TRBV14 and TRBJ1-2; 9 positions match TRBD1. V shed 0 bases and J 4 bases; nucleotides not matched to a gene: 3. Germline values: CDR1 SGHDN, CDR2 FVKESK. The CDR3 loop spans 15 amino acids. The CDR3 nucleotides are TGTGCCAGCAGCCAAGAAACAGGGGGCGGCTATGGCTACACCTTC. Its protein product is CASSQETGGGYGYTF.

This clonotype turned up a few times. The genes are TRBV7-6 and TRBJ1-1; 8 bases match TRBD1. The CDR3 has 16 residues. With V trimmed by 5 bases and J by 6 bases, 14 bases remained unmatched. Germline values: CDR1 SGHVS, CDR2 FNYEAQ. In nucleotides, the CDR3 is TGTGCCAGCAGCGACCCGAGGGCAGGGGGCAGGCCTGAAGCTTTCTTT. This encodes CASSDPRAGGRPEAFF.

CDR3 coding DNA: TGCAGTGCTCACAGGGGACCGAACACTGAAGCTTTCTTT. Amino acid sequence: CSAHRGPNTEAFF. The genes are TRBV20-1 and TRBJ1-1; 7 positions agree with TRBD1. V gave up 5 bases and J gave up 1 base; unmatched junction bases: 4. The CDR3 consists of 13 residues. CDR1 and CDR2 (germline): DFQATT, SNEGSKA (reference sequence).

This chain links TRBV6-1 with TRBJ2-1; D ambiguous. Per germline, CDR1 MNHNS and CDR2 SASEGT. Trimming took off 6 bases at V and 8 bases at J, with 14 bases between the two ends. The CDR3 sequence is 13 residues long. CDR3 amino acids: CASSEFPLDEQFF. The DNA for the CDR3 is TGTGCCAGCAGCGAATTCCCTTTGGATGAGCAGTTCTTC.

The V gene is TRBV27, the J gene TRBJ2-1; D gene uncertain. Germline V gene data show CDR1 as MNHEY and CDR2 as SMNVEV (reference sequence). The CDR3 runs to 14 residues. V was shortened by 2 bases and J by 2 bases, with 7 bases between the two germline ends. The chain's CDR3 is CASSLDRAYNEQFF. CDR3 coding DNA: TGTGCCAGCAGTTTAGATAGGGCCTACAATGAGCAGTTCTTC.

A few counts support this clonotype. The chain carries TRBV28 and TRBJ1-2; D is ambiguous. Deletions cut 0 bases from V and 6 bases from J, with 8 bases between. This CDR3 has 13 amino acids. The germline CDR1 and CDR2 sequences are MDHEN and SYDVKM. The CDR3 loop is CASSLWGGNGYTF. CDR3 sequence (DNA): TGTGCCAGCAGTTTATGGGGAGGGAATGGCTACACCTTC.

There are a few counts of this clonotype. This chain uses TRBV11-3 with TRBJ2-3; tentative D call: TRBD1 (6 bases). Trimming removed 5 bases from V and 1 base from J, with 19 bases in between. Germline values: CDR1 SGHNT, CDR2 YENEEA. The length of the CDR3 is 17 residues. The CDR3: CASSPYLGAGGTDTQYF. The DNA of the CDR3 is TGTGCCAGCAGCCCCTACCTGGGGGCAGGGGGCACAGATACGCAGTATTTT.

The J gene is TRBJ1-2, the V gene TRBV19; perhaps TRBD1 as D (5 bases). Germline CDR1 and CDR2: LNHDA and SQIVND (reference sequence). With 7 bases removed from V and 2 bases from J, the gap between germline ends came to 14 bases. This CDR3 has 14 residues. CDR3: CASTRDGRNYGYTF. CDR3 nucleotide sequence: TGTGCCAGTACCAGGGACGGGAGGAACTATGGCTACACCTTC.

The chain employs TRBV2 and TRBJ2-5, with 13 bases that match TRBD2. The germline V gene has CDR1 SNHLY and CDR2 FYNNEI. The CDR3 runs to 16 residues. Trimming removed 5 bases from V and 1 base from J; junction bases left unmatched: 4. The CDR3 region is CASSPRLAGGQETQYF. In nucleotides, the CDR3 is TGTGCCAGCAGTCCGCGACTAGCGGGGGGCCAAGAGACCCAGTACTTC.

This clonotype has ten or more counts. V usage is TRBV7-8 and J usage is TRBJ2-1; a weak D match, TRBD2 (5 bases). V gave up 5 bases and J gave up 2 bases, with 13 bases separating them. The CDR3 contains 15 residues. CDR1 and CDR2 from the germline V gene are SGHVS and FQNEAQ. CDR3 protein: CASSPTSGAYNEQFF. Here the CDR3 DNA reads TGTGCCAGCAGCCCCACATCCGGGGCCTACAATGAGCAGTTCTTC.